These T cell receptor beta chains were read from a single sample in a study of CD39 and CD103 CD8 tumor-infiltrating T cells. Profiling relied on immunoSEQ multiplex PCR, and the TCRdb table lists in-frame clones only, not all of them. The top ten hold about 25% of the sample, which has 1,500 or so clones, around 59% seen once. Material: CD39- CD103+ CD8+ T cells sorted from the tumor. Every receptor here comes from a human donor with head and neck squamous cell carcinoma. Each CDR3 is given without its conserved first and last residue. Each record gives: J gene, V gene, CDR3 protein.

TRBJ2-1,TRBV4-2,ASSPTSGGYNEQF
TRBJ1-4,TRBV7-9,ASRLPGGEKLF
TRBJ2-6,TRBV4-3,ASSQDIGSGANVLT
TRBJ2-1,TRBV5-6,ASREGPNTEAYNEQF